This entry describes one T cell receptor beta chain. Its matching antigen is unknown. TCRdb's copy holds only in-frame clones and misses some; the assay was immunoSEQ multiplex PCR. The sample includes some 12,000 clones, 85% to 95% seen only once; the top ten take approximately 0.3%. The CDR3 totals 14 residues. CDR1 SGHDN and CDR2 FVKESK come from the germline V gene. Trimming shortened V by 3 bases and J by 4 bases, and 12 bases separated the two germline ends. This related bone marrow graft donor gave peripheral blood on the day of marrow donation. The naive gate required viable CD3+CD4+ or CD3+CD8+ cells with CCR7+CD45RA+CD45RO-CD95-CD27+CD28+ phenotype. This sample is drawn from a study of T cells after posttransplantation cyclophosphamide. Whole-study findings and limits: Recipient CMV seropositivity and CMV reactivation strongly tracked TRB clonality. Skin or GI-infiltrating T cells shared few TRB sequences with blood.

The receptor was derived from a man aged 30 to 45 in good health and a related stem cell transplant donor. The sequenced sample was naive CD8+ T cells sorted from PBMCs. The chain has TRBV14 and TRBJ1-2, with a tentative D call TRBD1 (5 bases). CDR3 region: CASSQAGWGYGYTF. CDR3 bases: TGTGCCAGCAGCCAGGCAGGGTGGGGCTATGGCTACACCTTC.